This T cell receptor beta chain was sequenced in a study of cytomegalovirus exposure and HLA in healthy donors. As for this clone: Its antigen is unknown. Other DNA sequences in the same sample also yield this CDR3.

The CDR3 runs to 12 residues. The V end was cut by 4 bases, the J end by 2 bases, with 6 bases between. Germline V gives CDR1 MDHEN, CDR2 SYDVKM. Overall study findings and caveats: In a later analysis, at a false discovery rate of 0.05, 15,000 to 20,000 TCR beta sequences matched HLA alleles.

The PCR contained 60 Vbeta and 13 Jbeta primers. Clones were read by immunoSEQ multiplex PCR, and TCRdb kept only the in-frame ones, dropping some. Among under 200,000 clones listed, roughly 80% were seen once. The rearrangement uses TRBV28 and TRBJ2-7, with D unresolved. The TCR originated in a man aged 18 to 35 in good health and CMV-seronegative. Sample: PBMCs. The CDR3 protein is CASSSLTYEQYF. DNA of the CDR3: TGTGCCAGCAGTTCACTCACCTACGAGCAGTACTTC.